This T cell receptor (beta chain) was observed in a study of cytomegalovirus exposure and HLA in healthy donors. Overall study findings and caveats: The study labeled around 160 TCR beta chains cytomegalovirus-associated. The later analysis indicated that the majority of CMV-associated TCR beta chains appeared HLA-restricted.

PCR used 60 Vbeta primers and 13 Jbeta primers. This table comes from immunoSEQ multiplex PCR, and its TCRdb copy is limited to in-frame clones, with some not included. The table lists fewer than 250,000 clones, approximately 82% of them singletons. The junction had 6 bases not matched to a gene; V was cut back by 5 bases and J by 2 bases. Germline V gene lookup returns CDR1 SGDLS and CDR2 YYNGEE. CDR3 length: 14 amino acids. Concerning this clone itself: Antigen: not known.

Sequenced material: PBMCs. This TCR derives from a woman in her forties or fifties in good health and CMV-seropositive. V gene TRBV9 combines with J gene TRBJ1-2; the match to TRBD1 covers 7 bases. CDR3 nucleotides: TGTGCCAGCAGGCCCCAGGGGGTAAACTATGGCTACACCTTC. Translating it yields CASRPQGVNYGYTF.